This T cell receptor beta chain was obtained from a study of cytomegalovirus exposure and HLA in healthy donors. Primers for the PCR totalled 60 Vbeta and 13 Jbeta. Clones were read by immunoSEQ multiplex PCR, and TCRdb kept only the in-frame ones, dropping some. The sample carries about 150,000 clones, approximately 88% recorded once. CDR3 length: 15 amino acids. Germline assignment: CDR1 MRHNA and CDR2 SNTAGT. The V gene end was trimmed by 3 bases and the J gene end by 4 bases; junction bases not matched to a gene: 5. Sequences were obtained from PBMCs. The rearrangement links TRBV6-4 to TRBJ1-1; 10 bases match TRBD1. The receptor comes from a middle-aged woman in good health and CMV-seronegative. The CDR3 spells CASSEERQGATEAFF. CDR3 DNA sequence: TGTGCCAGCAGTGAGGAAAGACAGGGGGCCACTGAAGCTTTCTTT.